Below, 25 T cell receptor beta chains from the same sample are listed, as sequenced in a study of cytomegalovirus exposure and HLA in healthy donors. 60 Vbeta and 13 Jbeta primers were used in PCR. Generated by immunoSEQ multiplex PCR, the TCRdb table keeps only in-frame clones and is missing some. Of about 140,000 clones detected, over 70% appear once; the ten largest clones hold about 1%. Sequenced: PBMCs. Receptors originate from a man between 18 and 29 years old in good health and CMV-seronegative.

The gene calls are TRBV4-2 and TRBJ2-2, with TRBD1 as a possible D gene (5 bases). The CDR3 spans 16 residues. Trimming took off 1 base at V and 2 bases at J, with 11 bases between the two ends. Looked up from germline, CDR1 is LGHNA and CDR2 is YNFKEQ. The CDR3 reads CASSQVADRNTGELFF. The CDR3 DNA reads TGTGCCAGCAGCCAAGTCGCAGACAGAAACACCGGGGAGCTGTTTTTT.

This clone was counted between two and nine times. The CDR3 protein is CASTNLQGPIFF. CDR3 sequence (DNA): TGTGCCAGCACTAACTTACAGGGGCCGATTTTCTTT. The chain links TRBV6-4 to TRBJ1-1; TRBD1 matches at 7 bases. CDR1 and CDR2 from the germline V gene are MRHNA and SNTAGT. Trimming at V came to 7 bases and at J to 13 bases, leaving 12 bases not matched to a gene. The CDR3 runs 12 residues.

Only a few counts were recorded for this clone. The V gene is TRBV4-3, the J gene TRBJ1-6, with 7 nucleotides matching TRBD1. V dropped 3 bases and J dropped 11; count of bases not matched to a gene: 4. CDR3 length: 13 amino acids. CDR1 is LGHNA and CDR2 is YSLEER in the germline V gene. For the CDR3, the DNA is TGCGCCAGCAGCCAGCAACAGGGGACACCCCTCCACTTT. It specifies CASSQQQGTPLHF.

This clone was picked up a small number of times. The chain joins TRBV4-1 to TRBJ2-7; no firm D call. V lost 0 bases and J lost 3, with 9 bases in between. Germline CDR1 and CDR2: MGHRA and YSYEKL. There are 14 residues in the CDR3. CDR3 nucleotide sequence: TGCGCCAGCAGCCAAGAGGCCAGAAACTACGAGCAGTACTTC. It is translated as CASSQEARNYEQYF.

V is TRBV7-9 and J is TRBJ2-7; perhaps TRBD1 as D (5 bases). V was shortened by 5 bases and J by 0 bases, with 11 bases between the two germline ends. Germline values: CDR1 SEHNR, CDR2 FQNEAQ (reference sequence). This CDR3 is built from 14 residues. CDR3 bases: TGTGCCAGCAGCCAGGACACAAGCTCCTACGAGCAGTACTTC. Translating gives CASSQDTSSYEQYF.

This chain connects TRBV7-6 to TRBJ1-2; 9 nucleotides agree with TRBD1. Trimming cost V 4 bases and J 8 bases; bases outside gene matches: 11. Germline V gene lookup returns CDR1 SGHVS and CDR2 FNYEAQ. The CDR3 is 15 amino acids. The CDR3 sequence: CASSSGTGYIEGYTF. The CDR3 bases are TGTGCCAGCAGCTCGGGGACAGGGTACATAGAGGGCTACACCTTC.

The chain combines TRBV30 with TRBJ1-1; D perhaps matches TRBD1 (5 bases). CDR3 size: 14 residues. The germline V and J ends were trimmed by 4 bases and 0 bases, with 12 bases remaining between them. Germline CDR1 GTSNPN, CDR2 SVGIG (reference sequence). The CDR3 reads CAWNPGRVNTEAFF. The CDR3 DNA is TGTGCCTGGAATCCTGGCAGGGTGAACACTGAAGCTTTCTTT.

There are a few counts of this clone. The chain uses TRBV2 and TRBJ1-2; D uncertain. Germline V gene sequence: CDR1 SNHLY, CDR2 FYNNEI. The CDR3 sequence is 13 residues long. V lost 2 bases and J 5 bases, leaving 9 bases between the germline ends. The CDR3 sequence: CASSESELYGYTF. For the CDR3, the DNA is TGTGCCAGCAGTGAATCGGAGCTATATGGCTACACCTTC.

As concerns this clone: Other DNA sequences in this specimen translate into the identical CDR3. The V call is TRBV19, the J call TRBJ1-2; a weak D match, TRBD1 (6 bases). This CDR3 region has 14 residues. V was shortened by 7 bases and J by 8 bases, with 20 bases between the two germline ends. CDR1 is LNHDA, CDR2 SQIVND, per germline (reference sequence). The chain's CDR3 is CASTQKNRVRGYTF. The DNA for the CDR3 is TGTGCCAGTACACAAAAGAACAGGGTTCGGGGCTACACCTTC.

This clone was picked up one time. The V and J genes are TRBV7-3 and TRBJ2-2; 8 positions match TRBD1. V lost 9 bases and J lost 2; bases outside the gene matches: 5. The CDR3 is made up of 14 amino acids. Germline V gene lookup returns CDR1 SGHTA and CDR2 FQGTGA. CDR3 sequence (DNA): TGTGCCAGTAGGACAGGGAAAAACACCGGGGAGCTGTTTTTT. The encoded protein is CASRTGKNTGELFF. Variable domain in full (rest from reference TRBV7-3 and TRBJ2-2): GAGVSQTPSNKVTEKGKYVELRCDPISGHTALYWYRQSLGQGPEFLIYFQGTGAADDSGLPNDRFFAVRPEGSVSTLKIQRTERGDSAVYLCASRTGKNTGELFFGEGSRLTVL.

The genes are TRBV7-2 and TRBJ1-1; no clear D gene. The CDR3 totals 13 residues. The germline V gene encodes CDR1 SGHTA and CDR2 FQGNSA. Between the trimmed V and J ends, which lost 3 bases and 1 base, there was a span of 6 bases. CDR3 DNA sequence: TGTGCCAGCAGCTTGAACAGGAACACTGAAGCTTTCTTT. It translates to CASSLNRNTEAFF. Combining the CDR3 with reference TRBV7-2 and TRBJ1-1 gives the whole variable domain GAGVSQSPSNKVTEKGKDVELRCDPISGHTALYWYRQSLGQGLEFLIYFQGNSAPDKSGLPSDRFSAERTGGSVSTLTIQRTQQEDSAVYLCASSLNRNTEAFFGQGTRLTVV.

The chain links TRBV4-1 to TRBJ2-1; the D gene is possibly TRBD1 (5 bases). Trimming removed 1 base at V and 12 bases at J, with 25 bases between. The CDR3 length is 17 residues. Germline V gives CDR1 MGHRA, CDR2 YSYEKL. The CDR3 is CASSQVGALILNERQFF. The CDR3 DNA reads as TGCGCCAGCAGCCAAGTAGGGGCCTTAATCCTCAATGAGCGGCAGTTCTTC.

This sequence joins TRBV6-1 and TRBJ2-4, with D hard to call. The germline gives CDR1 MNHNS, CDR2 SASEGT. The V end lost 4 bases, the J end lost 5 bases, and 9 bases lay between the germline ends. There are 13 residues in the CDR3. The CDR3 DNA sequence: TGTGCCAGCAGTGTACTGGCGGAAAACATTCAGTACTTC. Its protein is CASSVLAENIQYF.

The V and J genes are TRBV6-1 and TRBJ1-1; TRBD1 matches at 8 bases. The germline V gene encodes CDR1 MNHNS and CDR2 SASEGT. This CDR3 contains 14 residues. V lost 7 bases to trimming and J lost 2 bases; unmatched junction nucleotides: 6. The CDR3 DNA reads as TGTGCCAGCAACAAAGACAGGGGAAACACTGAAGCTTTCTTT. It is translated as CASNKDRGNTEAFF.

This clone came up a few times. The rearrangement links TRBV5-1 to TRBJ1-1; no clear D. CDR1 SGHRS and CDR2 YFSETQ come from the germline V gene. Trimming shortened V by 0 bases and J by 4 bases, and 4 bases separated the two germline ends. This CDR3 contains 12 residues. The CDR3 protein is CASSLASTEAFF. The CDR3 DNA reads as TGCGCCAGCAGCTTGGCATCCACTGAAGCTTTCTTT.

The chain has TRBV7-9 and TRBJ2-7; the match to TRBD2 covers 7 bases. J gave up 0 bases and V 5 bases, and 13 bases lay outside the gene matches. Germline assignment: CDR1 SEHNR and CDR2 FQNEAQ (reference sequence). The CDR3 sequence is 17 residues long. DNA of the CDR3: TGTGCCAGCAGCGCCATAGGGGCGGGAGTCCTCTCCTACGAGCAGTACTTC. Amino acids: CASSAIGAGVLSYEQYF.

This sequence joins TRBV5-1 and TRBJ2-6, with D hard to call. The CDR3 is 15 residues long. With 0 bases removed from V and 0 bases from J, the gap between germline ends came to 4 bases. The germline CDR1 and CDR2 sequences are SGHRS and YFSETQ. The CDR3 sequence: CASSLDNSGANVLTF. The CDR3 nucleotides are TGCGCCAGCAGCTTGGATAACTCTGGGGCCAACGTCCTGACTTTC.

The chain is built from TRBV2 and TRBJ1-4; a weak D match, TRBD1 (5 bases). The CDR3 has 13 amino acids. Germline CDR1 SNHLY, CDR2 FYNNEI. Trimming took off 5 bases at V and 7 bases at J, with 11 bases between the two ends. In DNA, the CDR3 is TGTGCCAGCAGTAGACAGACCACTGAAAAACTGTTTTTT. This encodes CASSRQTTEKLFF. Looking up the rest from reference TRBV2 and TRBJ1-4 gives the full variable domain: EPEVTQTPSHQVTQMGQEVILRCVPISNHLYFYWYRQILGQKVEFLVSFYNNEISEKSEIFDDQFSVERPDGSNFTLKIRSTKLEDSAMYFCASSRQTTEKLFFGSGTQLSVL.

The V gene is TRBV29-1, the J gene TRBJ1-2, with 9 bases identical to TRBD1. CDR3 length equals 13 residues. The germline V gene encodes CDR1 SQVTM and CDR2 ANQGSEA. V lost 5 bases, J lost 6 bases, and 7 bases stayed unmatched. DNA for the CDR3: TGCAGCGTTTGGGGACAGGGTAATCATGGCTACACCTTC. Its translation is CSVWGQGNHGYTF. The full variable domain, rest sourced from reference TRBV29-1 and TRBJ1-2, is SAVISQKPSRDICQRGTSLTIQCQVDSQVTMMFWYRQQPGQSLTLIATANQGSEATYESGFVIDKFPISRPNLTFSTLTVSNMSPEDSSIYLCSVWGQGNHGYTFGSGTRLTVV.

The V gene is TRBV9, the J gene TRBJ1-5; D possibly corresponds to TRBD1 (6 bases). Between the trimmed V and J ends, which lost 0 bases and 6 bases, there was a span of 10 bases. Germline V gives CDR1 SGDLS, CDR2 YYNGEE. This CDR3 is built from 14 residues. The DNA for the CDR3 is TGTGCCAGCAGCGTAGGTACAGGGCTTCAGCCCCAGCATTTT. It specifies CASSVGTGLQPQHF. The variable domain in full, with the rest retrieved from reference TRBV9 and TRBJ1-5, is DSGVTQTPKHLITATGQRVTLRCSPRSGDLSVYWYQQSLDQGLQFLIQYYNGEERAKGNILERFSAQQFPDLHSELNLSSLELGDSALYFCASSVGTGLQPQHFGDGTRLSIL.

The rearrangement uses TRBV2 and TRBJ1-1; 9 bases line up with TRBD1. Germline trimming cut 6 bases from V and 4 bases from J; bases unmatched to any gene: 6. The CDR3 consists of 14 residues. Germline values: CDR1 SNHLY, CDR2 FYNNEI. Here the CDR3 reads CASRARQGVTEAFF. The CDR3 nucleotides read TGTGCCAGCAGGGCGCGACAGGGGGTCACTGAAGCTTTCTTT.

The chain is built from TRBV18 and TRBJ1-5; possibly TRBD1 for D (6 bases). The CDR3 runs 14 residues. V was clipped by 3 bases and J by 1 base, with 7 bases between them. Germline CDR1 and CDR2: KGHSH and LQKENI. This chain's CDR3 is CASSPRGSNQPQHF. DNA for the CDR3: TGTGCCAGCTCACCTAGGGGGAGCAATCAGCCCCAGCATTTT.

This clone was counted a single time. The rearrangement joins TRBV28 to TRBJ1-2, with D perhaps TRBD1 (6 bases). This CDR3 contains 14 residues. V gave up 3 bases and J gave up 4 bases, with 12 bases separating them. In germline, CDR1 is MDHEN, CDR2 SYDVKM. This CDR3 is CASSLRRGIYGYTF. In DNA form, the CDR3 reads TGTGCCAGCAGTTTGCGCAGGGGTATCTATGGCTACACCTTC.

This rearrangement joins TRBV4-2 to TRBJ1-2; 9 bases align to TRBD1. This CDR3 contains 15 residues. Looked up from germline, CDR1 is LGHNA and CDR2 is YNFKEQ. Trimming cost V 1 base and J 7 bases; bases outside gene matches: 7. The CDR3 loop is CASSQGDRAQGGYTF. Written as DNA, the CDR3 is TGTGCCAGCAGCCAAGGGGACAGGGCCCAGGGTGGCTACACCTTC.

V usage is TRBV2 and J usage is TRBJ2-7, with TRBD1 matching 7 bases. With 1 base clipped from V and 6 bases from J, the junction kept 12 bases outside the gene matches. Germline CDR1 reads SNHLY; CDR2 reads FYNNEI. CDR3 length: 16 residues. The CDR3 bases are TGTGCCAGCAGTGAAGTGAGGGTAGGGGCAGGGGGCGAGCAGTACTTC. Its protein is CASSEVRVGAGGEQYF.